This record looks at one TCR beta chain sequence and its context. The CDR3 consists of 18 residues. CDR1 and CDR2 from the germline V gene are SGHTA and FQGNSA. With 1 base clipped from V and 4 bases from J, the junction kept 15 bases outside the gene matches. Only in-frame clones appear in the TCRdb table, and some are missing; sequencing was by immunoSEQ multiplex PCR. The sample has about 200,000 clones, 70% seen once. The source of the sample is a study of cytotoxic CD8 clonotypes in ibrutinib-treated CLL. The V call is TRBV7-2, the J call TRBJ1-1; 7 bases are shared with TRBD1. The source is a human donor with chronic lymphocytic leukemia. Sequenced here: PBMCs, sampled after 12 months of ibrutinib treatment. The chain's CDR3 is CASSLGPRSRTGGTEAFF. The CDR3 DNA is TGTGCCAGCAGCTTAGGCCCTCGGTCACGGACAGGAGGCACTGAAGCTTTCTTT.